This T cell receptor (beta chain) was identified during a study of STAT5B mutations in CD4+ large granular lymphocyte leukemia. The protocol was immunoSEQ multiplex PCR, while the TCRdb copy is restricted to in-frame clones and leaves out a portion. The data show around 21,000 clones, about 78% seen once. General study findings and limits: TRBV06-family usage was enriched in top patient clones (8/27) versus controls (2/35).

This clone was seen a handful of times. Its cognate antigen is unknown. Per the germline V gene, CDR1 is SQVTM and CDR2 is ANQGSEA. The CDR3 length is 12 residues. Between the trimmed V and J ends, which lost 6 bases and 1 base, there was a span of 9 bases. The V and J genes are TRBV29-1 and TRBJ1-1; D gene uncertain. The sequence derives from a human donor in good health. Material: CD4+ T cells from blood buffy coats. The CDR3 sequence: CSVRVSNTEAFF. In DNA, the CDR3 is TGCAGCGTGCGCGTTTCGAACACTGAAGCTTTCTTT.